This TCR beta chain comes out of a study of T cells after yellow fever vaccination. The study's findings and limits: One caveat is that FACS-sorted repertoires could contain abundant clonotypes contaminating from the bulk population.

For TCR, cDNA came from 5'RACE template switching, which added a universal primer site and UMIs. TCRdb re-called the 5' RACE reads through MiXCR, storing one row per CDR3 protein. Of 450,000 to 650,000 distinct CDR3 sequences listed, roughly 14% are singletons. The germline CDR1 and CDR2 sequences are DFQATT and SNEGSKA (reference sequence). The CDR3 is 10 residues long. Between the trimmed V and J ends, which lost 6 bases and 5 bases, there was a span of 8 bases. Remarks on this clonotype: Its antigen is as yet unknown.

The receptor was isolated from a man younger than 40 who received the YFV17D yellow fever vaccine. This material consisted of PBMCs, taken on the day of the yellow fever booster vaccination. The chain links TRBV20-1 to TRBJ2-7, with D hard to call. CDR3 protein: CSASRNEQYF. DNA of the CDR3: TGCAGTGCGAGCCGCAACGAGCAGTACTTC.